This T cell receptor beta chain was sequenced during a study of CD8+ T cells in alopecia areata. V lost 5 bases to trimming and J lost 4 bases, with 12 bases between them. There are 13 residues in the CDR3. The V gene's germline CDR1 is MNHEY and CDR2 SVGAGI. RNA was isolated and reverse transcribed to cDNA, the sequencing template. Method: immunoSEQ multiplex PCR; TCRdb's copy keeps in-frame clones and lacks some. Of some 100,000 clones listed, 50% to 60% were seen once; the top ten hold about 17%. Treatment described: oral pan-JAK inhibitor, 5-10 mg twice daily. This chain joins TRBV6-5 and TRBJ2-7; perhaps TRBD1 as D (6 bases). This clonotype was obtained from a human donor with alopecia areata. The sequences come from CD8+ T cells sorted from blood, collected between weeks 55 and 65, from a patient treated with tofacitinib. The chain's CDR3 is CASSNHGQYEQYF. In DNA form, the CDR3 reads TGTGCCAGCAGTAACCACGGACAGTACGAGCAGTACTTC.